This passage covers 29 T cell receptor beta chains from one sample sequenced in a study of T cells in Graves' hyperthyroidism and ophthalmopathy. The source material, RNA transcripts, was used to amplify TCR beta CDR3 regions. HTBI primers drove first-round RT-PCR of the TCR CDR3. Using its own MiXCR run on the multiplex PCR reads, TCRdb lists one record per CDR3 protein. The table lists fewer than 800,000 distinct CDR3 sequences, roughly 17% of them singletons. Sequenced: blood. The receptors shown here come from a man between 18 and 29 years old with Graves' hyperthyroidism.

J is TRBJ2-2 and V is TRBV19, with a weak D call TRBD1 (6 bases). The CDR3 length is 16 residues. The V end lost 5 bases, the J end lost 3 bases, and 16 bases lay between the germline ends. Germline loops: CDR1 LNHDA, CDR2 SQIVND (reference sequence). This CDR3 is CASSPVTGLHTGELFF. The DNA of the CDR3 is TGTGCCAGTAGTCCGGTTACAGGGCTGCACACCGGGGAGCTGTTTTTT.

This clonotype was picked up many times. V usage is TRBV20-1 and J usage is TRBJ2-7; D may be TRBD1 or TRBD2 (5 bases each). V shed 2 bases and J shed 5 bases, with 28 bases lying between them. Germline CDR1 and CDR2: DFQATT and SNEGSKA (reference sequence). The CDR3 totals 18 residues. CDR3 amino acids: CSARIGLPGAKPNNEQYF. CDR3 nucleotide sequence: TGCAGTGCTAGAATCGGTTTGCCCGGGGCCAAACCAAATAACGAGCAGTACTTC.

In this sample, this clonotype turned up many times. The chain uses TRBV20-1 and TRBJ2-1; 9 bases match TRBD2. Germline V gene lookup returns CDR1 DFQATT and CDR2 SNEGSKA (reference sequence). The CDR3 covers 14 residues. The ends lost 3 bases at V and 4 bases at J; junction bases unmatched: 4. Here the CDR3 DNA reads TGCAGTGCTAGTAATAGCGGGAGATACAATGAGCAGTTCTTC. Translating it yields CSASNSGRYNEQFF.

This clonotype came up a few times. The chain couples TRBV27 to TRBJ2-7; 10 nucleotides line up with TRBD2. Germline CDR1 reads MNHEY; CDR2 reads SMNVEV (reference sequence). CDR3 size: 15 residues. The V segment lost 2 bases and the J segment 5 bases; nucleotides outside the gene matches: 6. DNA for the CDR3: TGTGCCAGCAGTTTACTTAGCGGGAGGCGGGACGAGCAGTACTTC. It yields the protein CASSLLSGRRDEQYF.

This clonotype was picked up many times. The J gene is TRBJ2-2, the V gene TRBV28; 9 bases map to TRBD1. Losses at the gene ends were 6 bases for V and 4 bases for J; bases not matched to a gene: 6. Germline assignment: CDR1 MDHEN and CDR2 SYDVKM. The CDR3 is 15 amino acids. CDR3 sequence: CASRGQGRGTGELFF. The DNA for the CDR3 is TGTGCCAGCAGGGGACAGGGCCGCGGCACCGGGGAGCTGTTTTTT.

This clonotype was counted ten times or more. This sequence joins TRBV28 and TRBJ2-7; tentatively, D is TRBD1 (5 bases). The CDR3 has 15 residues. V was cut by 6 bases and J by 4 bases, with 19 bases left in between. Germline values: CDR1 MDHEN, CDR2 SYDVKM. CDR3 coding DNA: TGTGCCAGCAGCGCCAGTGGGCAGGGTTCATACGAGCAGTACTTC. It translates to CASSASGQGSYEQYF.

J is TRBJ1-2 and V is TRBV9; TRBD1 might be the D (5 bases). Germline CDR1 reads SGDLS; CDR2 reads YYNGEE. This CDR3 has 15 amino acids. With 0 bases removed from V and 3 bases from J, the gap between germline ends came to 12 bases. In DNA form, the CDR3 reads TGTGCCAGCAGCGTAGCGTCGGGGCGCGACTATGGCTACACCTTC. Protein product: CASSVASGRDYGYTF.

This clonotype was detected ten times or more. The chain recombines TRBV30 with TRBJ2-5; the D is unclear. V was pared by 2 bases and J by 0 bases, with 4 bases between. Looked up from germline, CDR1 is GTSNPN and CDR2 is SVGIG (reference sequence). The CDR3 runs 12 residues. The CDR3 DNA reads TGTGCCTGGAGTCCCCACCAAGAGACCCAGTACTTC. It encodes CAWSPHQETQYF. The full variable domain, completed using reference TRBV30 and TRBJ2-5, is SQTIHQWPATLVQPVGSPLSLECTVEGTSNPNLYWYRQAAGRGLQLLFYSVGIGQISSEVPQNLSASRPQDRQFILSSKKLLLSDSGFYLCAWSPHQETQYFGPGTRLLVL.

The chain combines TRBV20-1 with TRBJ2-5; D gene unclear. The germline gives CDR1 DFQATT, CDR2 SNEGSKA (reference sequence). V dropped 1 base and J dropped 5 bases, with 8 bases sitting between them. This CDR3 has 12 amino acids. CDR3: CSARVGVETQYF. CDR3 nucleotides: TGCAGTGCTAGAGTTGGGGTGGAGACCCAGTACTTC.

There are many counts of this clonotype. The chain links TRBV7-2 to TRBJ1-5; D is unresolved. Germline V gene data show CDR1 as SGHTA and CDR2 as FQGNSA. CDR3 size: 13 residues. V was trimmed by 3 bases and J by 5 bases, leaving 8 bases between them. The CDR3 DNA reads as TGTGCCAGCAGCTTGGAAAGGGATCAGCCCCAGCATTTT. This gives the protein CASSLERDQPQHF.

This chain joins TRBV18 and TRBJ2-6, with 7 nucleotides matching TRBD1. The CDR3 has 16 amino acids. V lost 3 bases and J lost 3; bases outside the gene matches: 5. CDR1 is KGHSH, CDR2 LQKENI, per germline. This CDR3 reads CASSPSTGDGANVLTF. The DNA for the CDR3 is TGTGCCAGCTCACCGTCCACAGGGGATGGGGCCAACGTCCTGACTTTC.

At least ten counts were recorded for this clonotype. The chain has TRBV28 and TRBJ2-3; either TRBD1 or TRBD2 may supply D (5 bases each). CDR3 length equals 16 residues. Trimming took 6 bases from V and 1 from J, leaving 17 bases between them. Germline loops: CDR1 MDHEN, CDR2 SYDVKM. Written as DNA, the CDR3 is TGTGCCAGCAGAACCACCAGGGTGAGGGGCACAGATACGCAGTATTTT. Protein product: CASRTTRVRGTDTQYF.

This clonotype was recorded many times. The gene calls are TRBV6-1 and TRBJ1-1; D call uncertain. The V end was cut by 7 bases, the J end by 8 bases, with 32 bases between. CDR3 length: 18 residues. Looked up from germline, CDR1 is MNHNS and CDR2 is SASEGT. As DNA, the CDR3 is TGTGCCAGCACCCCCCGAAGGAATCAGGTCGTTCCCCCGGGCGAAGCTTTCTTT. Translated, it gives CASTPRRNQVVPPGEAFF.

The gene calls are TRBV4-2 and TRBJ2-7; 9 positions agree with TRBD2. The CDR3 runs to 16 residues. After removal of 0 bases from V and 0 bases from J, the junction contained 3 bases not matched to a gene. The germline V gene encodes CDR1 LGHNA and CDR2 YNFKEQ. CDR3 coding DNA: TGTGCCAGCAGCCAAGATATTAGCGGGAGCTCCTACGAGCAGTACTTC. Translating it yields CASSQDISGSSYEQYF.

This clonotype was seen a few times. The CDR3 is CASKSGGYGGELFF. In DNA form, the CDR3 reads TGTGCCAGCAAGTCCGGGGGTTATGGCGGGGAGCTGTTTTTT. The V gene is TRBV6-1, the J gene TRBJ2-2; perhaps TRBD2 as D (6 bases). The CDR3 consists of 14 residues. Trimming removed 7 bases from V and 7 bases from J, with 16 bases in between. CDR1 and CDR2 (germline): MNHNS, SASEGT.

This clonotype was seen more than once but under ten times. The V call is TRBV19, the J call TRBJ2-1; possible D gene TRBD1, 5 bases. The germline CDR1 and CDR2 sequences are LNHDA and SQIVND (reference sequence). Trimming left V 6 bases short and J 8 bases short, with 8 bases between. The CDR3 runs to 11 residues. CDR3 in amino acids: CASSGHYEQFF. CDR3 sequence (DNA): TGTGCCAGTAGCGGACACTATGAGCAGTTCTTC.

Ten or more counts support this clonotype. This chain connects TRBV28 to TRBJ2-7; 7 bases align to TRBD1. Unmatched junction bases numbered 11, after V lost 5 bases and J lost 4 bases. CDR3 size: 15 residues. The germline V gene encodes CDR1 MDHEN and CDR2 SYDVKM. Written as DNA, the CDR3 is TGTGCCAGCAGTCCAGACACAGGGGCGGCATACGAGCAGTACTTC. Translated, it gives CASSPDTGAAYEQYF. Drawing the rest from reference TRBV28 and TRBJ2-7, the complete variable domain is DVKVTQSSRYLVKRTGEKVFLECVQDMDHENMFWYRQDPGLGLRLIYFSYDVKMKEKGDIPEGYSVSREKKERFSLILESASTNQTSMYLCASSPDTGAAYEQYFGPGTRLTVT.

This clonotype was detected ten times or more. This chain connects TRBV6-1 to TRBJ1-5; maybe TRBD1 (6 bases). Germline V gene data show CDR1 as MNHNS and CDR2 as SASEGT. This CDR3 is 15 amino acids long. Trimming removed 6 bases at V and 8 bases at J, with 20 bases between. CDR3 protein: CASSAGQIGFEPQHF. The DNA for the CDR3 is TGTGCCAGCAGCGCCGGACAGATCGGATTTGAGCCCCAGCATTTT.

This clonotype was observed many times. The V call is TRBV29-1, the J call TRBJ2-7; TRBD1 aligns across 9 bases. The CDR3 loop spans 15 amino acids. Germline CDR1 reads SQVTM; CDR2 reads ANQGSEA. The J segment lost 2 bases and the V segment lost 2 bases, leaving 7 bases of the junction unmatched. CDR3 sequence reads: CSVEKGTGRTYEQYF. In DNA, the CDR3 is TGCAGCGTTGAAAAAGGGACAGGGCGTACCTACGAGCAGTACTTC.

This clonotype was detected ten times or more. This rearrangement joins TRBV3-1 to TRBJ2-5, with D unresolved. V was clipped by 0 bases and J by 4 bases, with 9 bases between them. CDR1 is LGHDT and CDR2 is YNNKEL in the germline V gene (reference sequence). The CDR3 consists of 14 residues. The CDR3 reads CASSQDPGGETQYF. CDR3 nucleotide sequence: TGTGCCAGCAGCCAAGATCCGGGCGGAGAGACCCAGTACTTC.

This clonotype was counted at least ten times. The rearrangement uses TRBV11-2 and TRBJ2-2, with D uncertain. The CDR3 has 13 amino acids. In germline, CDR1 is SGHAT, CDR2 FQNNGV. V lost 5 bases and J 7 bases, leaving 11 bases between the germline ends. The CDR3 here is CASSRSVLGELFF. The CDR3 DNA is TGTGCCAGCAGCCGGAGCGTTCTCGGGGAGCTGTTTTTT.

There are many counts of this clonotype. The chain employs TRBV28 and TRBJ2-1; 9 positions agree with TRBD2. From germline, CDR1 is MDHEN and CDR2 SYDVKM. The ends lost 1 base at V and 8 bases at J; junction bases unmatched: 9. CDR3 length equals 16 residues. CDR3 DNA: TGTGCCAGCAGTTTATTTGGACTAGCGAAGATCGATGAGCAGTTCTTC. Protein sequence: CASSLFGLAKIDEQFF. The full variable domain, rest sourced from reference TRBV28 and TRBJ2-1, is DVKVTQSSRYLVKRTGEKVFLECVQDMDHENMFWYRQDPGLGLRLIYFSYDVKMKEKGDIPEGYSVSREKKERFSLILESASTNQTSMYLCASSLFGLAKIDEQFFGPGTRLTVL.

This clonotype was observed at least ten times. This chain links TRBV3-1 with TRBJ1-1; D is perhaps TRBD1 (6 bases). CDR3 length equals 14 residues. Trimming took 2 bases from V and 8 from J, leaving 15 bases between them. From germline, CDR1 is LGHDT and CDR2 YNNKEL (reference sequence). CDR3 in amino acids: CASSQSPGAAEAFF. DNA of the CDR3: TGTGCCAGCAGCCAATCCCCAGGGGCAGCGGAAGCTTTCTTT.

The chain has TRBV4-3 and TRBJ1-2, with D unclear. Trimming removed 2 bases from V and 8 bases from J, with 15 bases in between. Germline CDR1 is LGHNA and CDR2 is YSLEER. The CDR3 loop spans 14 amino acids. DNA of the CDR3: TGCGCCAGCAGCCAAAAGGATCTAGAAGGAGGCTACACCTTC. Its protein product is CASSQKDLEGGYTF.

This clonotype was detected only once. The chain links TRBV4-2 to TRBJ2-7; D is possibly TRBD2 (5 bases). Germline assignment: CDR1 LGHNA and CDR2 YNFKEQ. The CDR3 is made up of 15 amino acids. V lost 1 base and J 2 bases, leaving 12 bases between the germline ends. The CDR3 region has the DNA TGTGCCAGCAGCCAAGGGAGTAGCGATACCTACGAGCAGTACTTC. It specifies CASSQGSSDTYEQYF.

This clonotype was detected only a few times. The rearrangement joins TRBV5-4 to TRBJ2-5, with D unresolved. This CDR3 is built from 13 residues. Trimming took 1 base from V and 5 from J, leaving 9 bases between them. Germline CDR1 and CDR2: SGHNT and YYREEE (reference sequence). CDR3 protein: CASSLKRTETQYF. CDR3 DNA: TGTGCCAGCAGCTTGAAAAGGACGGAGACCCAGTACTTC.

The gene calls are TRBV9 and TRBJ2-1, with D perhaps TRBD2 (6 bases). CDR3 size: 16 residues. V was trimmed by 0 bases and J by 7 bases, leaving 17 bases between them. Germline V CDR1 and CDR2: SGDLS, YYNGEE. CDR3 sequence reads: CASSVGGAAMGNEQFF. DNA of the CDR3: TGTGCCAGCAGCGTAGGCGGGGCAGCTATGGGGAATGAGCAGTTCTTC.

This clonotype was seen only a few times. This chain joins TRBV12-3 or TRBV12-4 and TRBJ2-1; TRBD1 agrees at 8 bases. This CDR3 is 23 amino acids long. Trimming took 4 bases from V and 0 from J; bases not matched to a gene: 26. The CDR3 nucleotides are TGTGCCAGCAGTTCGTCCGGACCAACCCACCCCGGGACAGGTGTTAGCTCCTACAATGAGCAGTTCTTC. As protein: CASSSSGPTHPGTGVSSYNEQFF.

The V gene is TRBV19, the J gene TRBJ1-5, with 10 bases fitting TRBD1. The V gene's germline CDR1 is LNHDA and CDR2 SQIVND (reference sequence). The CDR3 has 14 residues. V gave up 8 bases and J gave up 7 bases; unmatched junction bases: 8. This CDR3 is CASFDRGQGQPQHF. CDR3 coding DNA: TGTGCCAGTTTCGACAGGGGGCAGGGGCAGCCCCAGCATTTT.